The clone carrying this TCR beta chain was counted only a few times. One entry per CDR3 protein results from TCRdb running MiXCR on the RT-PCR reads. The sample holds 710,000 or so distinct CDR3 sequences, approximately 14% seen once. This CDR3 is built from 14 residues. CDR1 and CDR2 (germline): SEHNR, FQNEAQ (reference sequence). V lost 5 bases, J lost 4 bases, and 14 bases lay in between. This record comes from a study of response to subunit inactivated influenza vaccine. The specimen was PBMCs from blood, collected 11 to 12 days after vaccination. The TCR comes from a man aged 50-59 years who received an inactivated influenza vaccine. This chain connects TRBV7-9 to TRBJ2-5, with a weak D call TRBD1 (6 bases). Here the CDR3 reads CASSTYRVAETQYF. The CDR3 DNA reads as TGTGCCAGCAGCACCTACAGGGTTGCAGAGACCCAGTACTTC.